This TCR beta chain is from a study of T-cell reconstitution after alpha-beta-depleted transplantation in children (dated by TCRdb to about 2016). For the study in its entirety: Using TCR repertoire profiling, the study followed T-cell immune reconstitution in a quantitative way in children after TCRalphabeta/CD19-depleted allogeneic hematopoietic cell transplantation.

The study at large found these results: About two months after transplant, the apparently early recovery of alphabetaT-cell counts reportedly depended on just several hundred clones that had expanded rapidly and came from non-depleted graft cells. Over subsequent months, a decline in hyperexpanded clone frequencies was noted, and after one year, T-cell counts and TCRbeta diversity were mostly ascribed to newly produced T cells. In some patients, high TCRbeta diversity at day 60 was attributed to recipient T cells and intrathymic progenitors that had survived conditioning.

Library preparation was by PCR. The sample was run on an Illumina HiSeq 2500. TCR libraries were prepared with molecular barcoding, using unique molecular identifiers to normalize TCRbeta repertoire quantification. The raw public reads went through TCRdb reprocessing: fastp at Q25, MiXCR clone calling, in-frame beta chains kept. Each CDR3 protein appears once, grouped with its most common genes and DNA. This sample comprises more than 85,000 distinct CDR3 sequences, roughly 7.2% of them detected only once. Roughly 15% of the sample is taken by the ten largest. Notes on this clonotype: No cognate antigen has been identified for it. The sample holds no much larger clone one base away, and base qualities are not on file.

Trimmed from V: 2 bases; trimmed from J: 4 bases; junction bases lacking a gene match: 6. For CDR1 and CDR2, the germline V gene (reference sequence) lists SGHNT and YYREEE. The CDR3, from cysteine to phenylalanine, totals 16 residues. Only CDR3 DNA remains: 48 bases, in frame from the first base. In the paper's terms, the treatment or condition label means: allogeneic hematopoietic cell transplantation with graft depleted of TCRalphabeta T cells and CD19 B cells. Transplant recipients were children who received TCRalphabeta/CD19-depleted allogeneic hematopoietic cell grafts. The material sequenced was PBMCs, taken before TCRalphabeta/CD19-depleted stem cell transplant. The receptor was isolated from a boy younger than 10 with acute lymphoblastic leukemia, due to receive a stem cell transplant. Recombination linked TRBV5-4 to TRBJ1-2; 12 bases in the junction line up with TRBD1. CDR3 sequence: CASSLGTGGAFYGYTF. The nucleotides read TGTGCCAGCAGCTTAGGGACAGGGGGCGCGTTCTATGGCTACACCTTC.